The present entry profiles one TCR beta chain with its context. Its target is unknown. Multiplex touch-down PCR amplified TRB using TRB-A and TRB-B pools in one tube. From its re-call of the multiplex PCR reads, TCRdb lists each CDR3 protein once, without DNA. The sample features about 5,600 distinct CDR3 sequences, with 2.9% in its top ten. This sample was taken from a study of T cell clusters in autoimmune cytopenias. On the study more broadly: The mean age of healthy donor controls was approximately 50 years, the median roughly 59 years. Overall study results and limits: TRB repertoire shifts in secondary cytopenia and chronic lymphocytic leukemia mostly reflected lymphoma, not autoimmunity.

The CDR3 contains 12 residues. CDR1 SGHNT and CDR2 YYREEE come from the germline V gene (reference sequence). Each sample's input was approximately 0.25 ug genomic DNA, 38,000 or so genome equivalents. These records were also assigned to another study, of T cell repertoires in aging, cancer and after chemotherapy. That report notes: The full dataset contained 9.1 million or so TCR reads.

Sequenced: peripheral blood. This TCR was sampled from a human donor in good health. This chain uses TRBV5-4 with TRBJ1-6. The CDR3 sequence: CASSLERSPLHF. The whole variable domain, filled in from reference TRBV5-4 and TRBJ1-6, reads ETGVTQSPTHLIKTRGQQVTLRCSSQSGHNTVSWYQQALGQGPQFIFQYYREEENGRGNFPPRFSGLQFPNYSSELNVNALELDDSALYLCASSLERSPLHFGNGTRLTVT.